This T cell receptor beta chain was identified in a study of identical twins. Notes on the study in general: For out-of-frame beta sequences, excess twin sharing was weaker.

As regards this clonotype: Its antigen remains unknown.

TCRdb re-called the 5' RACE reads with MiXCR, one entry per CDR3 protein. The repertoire has more than 1.5 million distinct CDR3 sequences, around a third of them found once; the top ten carry over 0.25%. The receptor comes from a newborn girl in good health. The source material was cord blood.

The CDR3: CASSQEGGRPTDTQYF. The CDR3 coding sequence is TGTGCCAGCAGCCAAGAAGGAGGGCGCCCCACAGATACGCAGTATTTT. V gene TRBV3-1 combines with J gene TRBJ2-3; possible D gene TRBD2, 6 bases. The germline V gene has CDR1 LGHDT and CDR2 YNNKEL (reference sequence). The V and J ends lost 0 bases and 2 bases respectively, with 12 bases between them. The CDR3 totals 16 residues.